Presented here are 27 T cell receptor beta chains from one specimen sequenced in a study of blood T cell repertoires in COVID-19. Only in-frame clones appear in the TCRdb table, and some are missing; sequencing was by immunoSEQ multiplex PCR. Counted here are roughly 250,000 clones, 80% to 90% occurring once; the ten biggest clones make up 2% to 3%. The sample comprised PBMCs or T cells enriched from blood (not recorded which). The receptors derive from a woman between 18 and 30 years old who had recovered from COVID-19.

V and J are TRBV5-6 and TRBJ1-6, with TRBD1 identical over 7 bases. With 4 bases clipped from V and 8 bases from J, the junction kept 9 bases outside the gene matches. The germline CDR1 and CDR2 sequences are SGHDT and YYEEEE. The CDR3 contains 15 residues. The CDR3 nucleotides read TGTGCCAGCAGCAAGACAGGGATTAAGGATTCACCCCTCCACTTT. Translated: CASSKTGIKDSPLHF.

This chain uses TRBV6-4 with TRBJ2-1, with 11 bases identical to TRBD1. The V segment lost 2 bases and the J segment 7 bases; nucleotides outside the gene matches: 1. The CDR3 is made up of 14 amino acids. The germline V gene has CDR1 MRHNA and CDR2 SNTAGT. This CDR3 is CASSDGQGANEQFF. The CDR3 region has the DNA TGTGCCAGCAGTGACGGACAGGGGGCTAATGAGCAGTTCTTC.

This clone has a handful of counts. This sequence joins TRBV6-5 and TRBJ1-1; D remains ambiguous. The CDR3 consists of 14 residues. Germline values: CDR1 MNHEY, CDR2 SVGAGI. The V end lost 6 bases, the J end lost 1 base, and 12 bases lay between the germline ends. The CDR3 coding sequence is TGTGCCAGCAGACCCGCGCGGAAGAACACTGAAGCTTTCTTT. Translation: CASRPARKNTEAFF.

The chain links TRBV10-2 to TRBJ2-2; possibly TRBD1 for D (6 bases). CDR3 length: 14 amino acids. CDR1 and CDR2 (germline): WSHSY, SAAADI. V was shortened by 5 bases and J by 3 bases, with 10 bases between the two germline ends. The CDR3 is CASSTTGYTGELFF. Here the CDR3 DNA reads TGCGCCAGCAGTACTACAGGGTACACCGGGGAGCTGTTTTTT.

The chain recombines TRBV19 with TRBJ1-2, with 8 bases identical to TRBD1. With 3 bases clipped from V and 8 bases from J, the junction kept 8 bases outside the gene matches. The length of the CDR3 is 14 residues. The germline gives CDR1 LNHDA, CDR2 SQIVND (reference sequence). This chain's CDR3 is CASSIGRGPGGYTF. In DNA, the CDR3 is TGTGCCAGTAGTATCGGCAGGGGGCCAGGAGGCTACACCTTC. The entire variable domain, with the rest obtained from reference TRBV19 and TRBJ1-2, is as follows: DGGITQSPKYLFRKEGQNVTLSCEQNLNHDAMYWYRQDPGQGLRLIYYSQIVNDFQKGDIAEGYSVSREKKESFPLTVTSAQKNPTAFYLCASSIGRGPGGYTFGSGTRLTVV.

The gene calls are TRBV11-3 and TRBJ2-1; 10 bases agree with TRBD2. Germline V gene data show CDR1 as SGHNT and CDR2 as YENEEA. V lost 4 bases and J lost 7; bases outside the gene matches: 1. CDR3 length: 13 amino acids. In DNA, the CDR3 is TGTGCCAGCAGCTCGGGACTAGCGAATGAGCAGTTCTTC. Protein: CASSSGLANEQFF.

The chain employs TRBV13 and TRBJ1-1, with TRBD1 identical over 10 bases. The germline V gene has CDR1 PRHDT and CDR2 FYEKMQ (reference sequence). V lost 5 bases and J lost 2; bases outside the gene matches: 11. The CDR3 length is 17 residues. The CDR3: CASSHRGDRGLNTEAFF. The CDR3 nucleotides read TGTGCCAGCAGCCACCGAGGCGACAGGGGGCTTAACACTGAAGCTTTCTTT.

The sample holds many counts of this clone. The V gene is TRBV5-4, the J gene TRBJ1-2; a possible D gene is TRBD1 (6 bases). Germline-derived CDR1 and CDR2 are SGHNT and YYREEE (reference sequence). The V gene lost 5 bases and the J gene lost 4 bases, with 12 bases spanning the gap. The CDR3 length is 13 residues. The DNA of the CDR3 is TGTGCCAGCAGGTTAGGGGGGGCCTATGGCTACACCTTC. Encoded protein: CASRLGGAYGYTF.

J is TRBJ1-2 and V is TRBV6-5, with 9 bases lining up with TRBD1. Germline trimming cut 0 bases from V and 7 bases from J; bases unmatched to any gene: 6. The germline V gene has CDR1 MNHEY and CDR2 SVGAGI. The CDR3 has 15 amino acids. In nucleotides, the CDR3 is TGTGCCAGCAGTTACTCATTTACAGGGGGCGGTGGCTACACCTTC. Translation gives CASSYSFTGGGGYTF.

The sample holds a few counts of this clone. The V gene is TRBV9, the J gene TRBJ2-7, with 10 bases that match TRBD1. The CDR3 extends over 14 amino acids. The V segment lost 3 bases and the J segment 5 bases; nucleotides outside the gene matches: 5. Germline lookup yields CDR1 SGDLS and CDR2 YYNGEE. This CDR3 reads CASSGDRGKDEQYF. In nucleotides, the CDR3 is TGTGCCAGCAGCGGGGACAGGGGTAAGGACGAGCAGTACTTC.

The rearrangement uses TRBV2 and TRBJ1-3, with a possible D match to TRBD1 (6 bases). The CDR3 runs 15 residues. The germline gives CDR1 SNHLY, CDR2 FYNNEI. V was cut by 4 bases and J by 3 bases, with 13 bases left in between. CDR3 sequence: CASSVQGTGGNTIYF. The CDR3, as DNA: TGTGCCAGCAGTGTACAGGGAACGGGTGGAAACACCATATATTTT. Combining the CDR3 with reference TRBV2 and TRBJ1-3 gives the whole variable domain EPEVTQTPSHQVTQMGQEVILRCVPISNHLYFYWYRQILGQKVEFLVSFYNNEISEKSEIFDDQFSVERPDGSNFTLKIRSTKLEDSAMYFCASSVQGTGGNTIYFGEGSWLTVV.

The chain links TRBV11-2 to TRBJ2-7; possibly TRBD1 for D (6 bases). V was trimmed by 0 bases and J by 2 bases, leaving 14 bases between them. The germline CDR1 and CDR2 sequences are SGHAT and FQNNGV. This CDR3 is built from 16 residues. The DNA for the CDR3 is TGTGCCAGCAGCTTAGATCAAAGGTCAGGGGCCTACGAGCAGTACTTC. Protein: CASSLDQRSGAYEQYF.

Only a few counts were recorded for this clone. The chain is built from TRBV5-4 and TRBJ2-7; the match to TRBD1 covers 7 bases. V shed 4 bases, J shed 3 bases, and the junction held 10 bases outside the gene matches. The CDR3 is made up of 15 amino acids. Looked up from germline, CDR1 is SGHNT and CDR2 is YYREEE (reference sequence). Here the CDR3 DNA reads TGTGCCAGCAGCCTCATCCGGGACAGTAACTACGAGCAGTACTTC. It is translated as CASSLIRDSNYEQYF.

V gene TRBV7-8 combines with J gene TRBJ1-5; 7 bases match TRBD1. Germline V lookup: CDR1 SGHVS, CDR2 FQNEAQ. The CDR3 contains 16 residues. V was pared by 2 bases and J by 1 base, with 5 bases of the junction left unmatched. The CDR3, as DNA: TGTGCCAGCAGCTTATCTCCAGGGGGAAGCAATCAGCCCCAGCATTTT. Translating gives CASSLSPGGSNQPQHF.

The rearrangement uses TRBV4-2 and TRBJ2-7; 8 positions agree with TRBD1. The CDR3 length is 17 residues. The trim removed 0 bases at V and 2 bases at J, leaving 9 bases unmatched. Looked up from germline, CDR1 is LGHNA and CDR2 is YNFKEQ. The CDR3 DNA reads TGTGCCAGCAGCCAAGATAGGGGCGGACAGGGTACCTACGAGCAGTACTTC. It codes for CASSQDRGGQGTYEQYF.

This chain connects TRBV7-8 to TRBJ2-5; TRBD2 aligns across 12 bases. V lost 5 bases, J lost 8 bases, and 18 bases stayed unmatched. CDR1 is SGHVS, CDR2 FQNEAQ, per germline. The CDR3 is made up of 18 amino acids. The CDR3 loop is CASSPRTSGDGLLRTQYF. DNA for the CDR3: TGTGCCAGCAGCCCGCGGACTAGCGGGGACGGGCTTCTCCGAACCCAGTACTTC. Looking up the rest from reference TRBV7-8 and TRBJ2-5 gives the full variable domain: GAGVSQSPRYKVAKRGQDVALRCDPISGHVSLFWYQQALGQGPEFLTYFQNEAQLDKSGLPSDRFFAERPEGSVSTLKIQRTQQEDSAVYLCASSPRTSGDGLLRTQYFGPGTRLLVL.

This chain links TRBV28 with TRBJ1-2, with no clear D. The CDR3 is 12 residues long. V was pared by 4 bases and J by 4 bases, with 7 bases between. The V gene's germline CDR1 is MDHEN and CDR2 SYDVKM. The chain's CDR3 is CASSSQPYGYTF. The CDR3 DNA sequence: TGTGCCAGCAGTTCACAGCCCTATGGCTACACCTTC.

The rearrangement links TRBV11-2 to TRBJ1-5; D unclear. CDR3 length: 14 amino acids. The V gene's germline CDR1 is SGHAT and CDR2 FQNNGV. V lost 0 bases and J lost 4, with 7 bases in between. This CDR3 reads CASSLDLLNQPQHF. CDR3 nucleotide sequence: TGTGCCAGCAGCTTAGACCTTTTAAATCAGCCCCAGCATTTT.

The chain uses TRBV28 and TRBJ1-1; D gene uncertain. V gave up 9 bases and J gave up 7 bases, with 18 bases separating them. CDR1 and CDR2 from the germline V gene are MDHEN and SYDVKM. The CDR3 totals 13 residues. CDR3 residues: CASAPLGRLEAFF. For the CDR3, the DNA is TGTGCCAGTGCGCCTCTGGGGAGACTTGAAGCTTTCTTT.

The chain employs TRBV18 and TRBJ2-1; TRBD2 aligns across 15 bases. The V gene end was trimmed by 6 bases and the J gene end by 7 bases; junction bases not matched to a gene: 7. This CDR3 comprises 16 residues. Germline values: CDR1 KGHSH, CDR2 LQKENI. The CDR3 sequence is CASSLRTSGGANEQFF. CDR3 DNA sequence: TGTGCCAGCTCCCTTCGGACTAGCGGGGGGGCAAATGAGCAGTTCTTC.

V is TRBV28 and J is TRBJ1-1; D gene ambiguous. CDR3 length equals 12 residues. The germline gives CDR1 MDHEN, CDR2 SYDVKM. The germline V and J ends were trimmed by 4 bases and 4 bases, with 7 bases remaining between them. The DNA for the CDR3 is TGTGCCAGCAGTTCCCCCAGCACTGAAGCTTTCTTT. Translating gives CASSSPSTEAFF.

The chain has TRBV5-5 and TRBJ2-7, with TRBD1 matching over 7 bases. V trimming: 4 bases; J trimming: 4 bases; junction bases outside the gene matches: 5. Germline V gives CDR1 SGHKS, CDR2 YYEKEE (reference sequence). The length of the CDR3 is 13 residues. The DNA of the CDR3 is TGTGCCAGCAGCCCTAGGGGGCAGTACGAGCAGTACTTC. This translates into CASSPRGQYEQYF.

The gene calls are TRBV2 and TRBJ1-3; the match to TRBD1 covers 12 bases. CDR3 length equals 15 residues. Germline V gene lookup returns CDR1 SNHLY and CDR2 FYNNEI. Losses at the gene ends were 6 bases for V and 4 bases for J; bases not matched to a gene: 4. CDR3 in amino acids: CASRTGQGAGNTIYF. CDR3 in DNA: TGTGCCAGCAGGACGGGACAGGGGGCAGGAAACACCATATATTTT.

The chain recombines TRBV6-1 with TRBJ1-1; D is perhaps TRBD1 (5 bases). V was trimmed by 3 bases and J by 7 bases, leaving 9 bases between them. CDR1 is MNHNS and CDR2 is SASEGT in the germline V gene. The CDR3 runs to 12 residues. In nucleotides, the CDR3 is TGTGCCAGCAGTGACCGGGGGGGTGAAGCTTTCTTT. Translation: CASSDRGGEAFF.

The chain carries TRBV29-1 and TRBJ1-2; D may be TRBD1 (5 bases). Germline lookup yields CDR1 SQVTM and CDR2 ANQGSEA. There are 11 residues in the CDR3. Trimming left V 8 bases short and J 6 bases short, with 13 bases between. CDR3 nucleotide sequence: TGCAGCTTCGAGGTCAGGGATGGCTACACCTTC. Amino acids: CSFEVRDGYTF.

The V gene is TRBV4-1, the J gene TRBJ1-6; maybe TRBD1 (5 bases). Germline V gene sequence: CDR1 MGHRA, CDR2 YSYEKL. This CDR3 is built from 16 residues. Between the trimmed V and J ends, which lost 0 bases and 5 bases, there was a span of 11 bases. As DNA, the CDR3 is TGCGCCAGCAGCCAAGATTGGTCAGGGCATAATTCACCCCTCCACTTT. Translated: CASSQDWSGHNSPLHF.

The rearrangement joins TRBV5-1 to TRBJ1-1; D is unclear. The CDR3 runs to 15 residues. The germline V and J ends were trimmed by 5 bases and 3 bases, with 17 bases remaining between them. CDR1 is SGHRS, CDR2 YFSETQ, per germline. The DNA for the CDR3 is TGCGCCAGCAGGGCTGCGGGAGGGAAGTACACTGAAGCTTTCTTT. Residues: CASRAAGGKYTEAFF.